The 10 T cell receptor beta chains reported below all come from one sample, sequenced in a study of kidney transplant recipient with SARS-CoV-2 infection. TCRdb reprocessed the reads via MiXCR and lists one record per CDR3 protein. The table includes 200,000 to 300,000 distinct CDR3 sequences, more than 25% detected once. This specimen was a blood sample, taken at baseline and between days 110 and 120 from a kidney transplant recipient. These receptors all come from a male patient aged 25-45 years who had COVID-19 and was a kidney transplant recipient. Some T cells could come from the graft donor.

This clonotype showed up many times. The chain links TRBV8-2 to TRBJ1-2. TRBV8-2 is tagged as a pseudogene. CDR3 length: 16 amino acids. The CDR3 coding sequence is TGTGGCAGTCGAAATTATGATAGCCGAAAGACCTATGGCTACACCTTC. Its protein product is CGSRNYDSRKTYGYTF.

This clonotype was counted at least ten times. The chain has TRBV6-6 and TRBJ1-2; D is unresolved. Trimming took off 5 bases at V and 4 bases at J, with 23 bases between the two ends. Per germline, CDR1 MNHNY and CDR2 SVGAGI (reference sequence). The CDR3 spans 17 residues. CDR3: CASSTAIGGRKTYGYTF. CDR3 sequence (DNA): TGTGCCAGCAGTACAGCGATAGGTGGGAGAAAGACCTATGGCTACACCTTC.

Ten or more counts support this clonotype. CDR3 DNA: TGTGCCAGCAGCTTGGGAGGGACAGGGGGTATAGATACGCAGTATTTT. Translation: CASSLGGTGGIDTQYF. This rearrangement joins TRBV5-4 to TRBJ2-3; 11 bases match TRBD1. CDR3 length equals 16 residues. CDR1 is SGHNT and CDR2 is YYREEE in the germline V gene (reference sequence). Trimming cost V 0 bases and J 5 bases; bases outside gene matches: 5.

With respect to this clonotype: Possible read error: a much larger clone is one base away. This chain uses TRBV7-9 with TRBJ2-5; D unresolved. Trimming left V 1 base short and J 11 bases short, with 17 bases between. The CDR3 consists of 14 residues. Germline CDR1 SEHNR, CDR2 FQNEAQ (reference sequence). The CDR3, as DNA: TGTGCCAGCAGCTTAGACACGCACGAATACGGGCAGTACTTC. It specifies CASSLDTHEYGQYF.

This clonotype has a count of ten or more. The V call is TRBV6-2 or TRBV6-3, the J call TRBJ1-2, with D unclear. Deletions cut 4 bases from V and 1 base from J, with 13 bases between. The CDR3 is 15 residues long. The germline V gene encodes CDR1 MNHEY and CDR2 SVGEGT. The CDR3 bases are TGTGCCAGCAGTTTGCGTTGGACCGGTAACTATGGCTACACCTTC. Protein product: CASSLRWTGNYGYTF.

Points on this clonotype: This may stem from a read error, because a much larger clone lies one nucleotide away. The rearrangement links TRBV4-2 to TRBJ2-3; perhaps TRBD2 as D (6 bases). The CDR3 runs 15 residues. CDR1 and CDR2 (germline): LGHNA, YNFKEQ. CDR3 sequence (DNA): TGTGCCAGCAGCCATTTAGCGGAAAGCACAGATACGCGGTATTTT. Amino acids: CASSHLAESTDTRYF.

There are many counts of this clonotype. V and J are TRBV5-6 and TRBJ1-2, with D hard to call. CDR1 is SGHDT and CDR2 is YYEEEE in the germline V gene. The CDR3 length is 16 residues. V lost 7 bases and J 4 bases, leaving 23 bases between the germline ends. CDR3 nucleotide sequence: TGTGCCAGCCCGTTTGACAATAGTCGAAAGACCTATGGCTACACCTTC. As protein: CASPFDNSRKTYGYTF. The whole variable domain, filled in from reference TRBV5-6 and TRBJ1-2, reads DAGVTQSPTHLIKTRGQQVTLRCSPKSGHDTVSWYQQALGQGPQFIFQYYEEEERQRGNFPDRFSGHQFPNYSSELNVNALLLGDSALYLCASPFDNSRKTYGYTFGSGTRLTVV.

This clonotype was found a few times. This chain connects TRBV6-2 or TRBV6-3 to TRBJ2-5; 11 bases are shared with TRBD1. CDR1 MNHEY and CDR2 SVGEGT come from the germline V gene. The J segment lost 6 bases and the V segment lost 4 bases, leaving 7 bases of the junction unmatched. This CDR3 has 15 amino acids. As DNA, the CDR3 is TGTGCCAGCAGTTCCTCCGGGACAGGGGGGAAGACCCAGTACTTC. The encoded protein is CASSSSGTGGKTQYF.

Concerning this clonotype: A much larger clone sits a single nucleotide away, making a read error possible. The V and J genes are TRBV7-9 and TRBJ2-3, with D possibly called TRBD1 or TRBD2 (6 bases each). From germline, CDR1 is SEHNR and CDR2 FQNEAQ (reference sequence). Trimming stripped 1 base from V and 0 bases from J, with 17 bases between. This CDR3 is 18 amino acids long. For the CDR3, the DNA is TGTGCCAGCAGCTTAGGCCACTCGGGGGCCCGGAGCACAGATACGCAGTATTTT. Translation: CASSLGHSGARSTDTQYF.

With respect to this clonotype: A much larger clone differs by one base, so this may be a read error. The V call is TRBV10-3, the J call TRBJ2-7; D is tentatively TRBD1 or TRBD2 (5 bases each). Germline loops: CDR1 ENHRY, CDR2 SYGVKD. The CDR3 totals 11 residues. The germline V and J ends were trimmed by 6 bases and 9 bases, with 12 bases remaining between them. The CDR3 nucleotides are TGTGCCATCAGGGGGGACCGCGGGCAGTACTTC. This sequence encodes CAIRGDRGQYF.